The 24 T cell receptor beta chains below were found in one sample sequenced in a study of response to subunit inactivated influenza vaccine. TCRdb fed the RT-PCR reads into MiXCR, producing one record per CDR3 protein. The top ten clones hold roughly 3% of a sample with 500,000 or so distinct CDR3 sequences, about 15% of them seen once. The starting material was CD4+ T cells sorted from PBMCs, obtained less than 30 months after vaccination. The receptor source for this set is a man aged 50-75 years who received an inactivated influenza vaccine.

This clonotype has more than one count but fewer than ten. The V and J genes are TRBV20-1 and TRBJ2-5, with 8 bases identical to TRBD1. The CDR3 loop spans 14 amino acids. The germline V gene encodes CDR1 DFQATT and CDR2 SNEGSKA (reference sequence). The V segment lost 2 bases and the J segment 5 bases; nucleotides outside the gene matches: 7. The CDR3 loop reads CSARTQGAWETQYF. The DNA for the CDR3 is TGCAGTGCTAGAACCCAGGGGGCTTGGGAGACCCAGTACTTC.

The CDR3 region has the DNA TGTGCCAGCAGCCAAGTAGCCGTTATGGGTCCAGATACGCAGTATTTT. Encoded protein: CASSQVAVMGPDTQYF. The chain couples TRBV4-2 to TRBJ2-3; D ambiguous. The CDR3 length is 16 residues. Germline CDR1 and CDR2: LGHNA and YNFKEQ. Trimming pared 1 base from V and 4 bases from J, leaving 15 bases between.

This clonotype was seen a few times. This chain connects TRBV16 to TRBJ1-5; no definite D call. Per germline, CDR1 KGHSY and CDR2 FQNENV. V was pared by 5 bases and J by 4 bases, with 12 bases between. The CDR3 has 14 amino acids. The CDR3 DNA follows: TGTGCCAGCAGCGCAATGGATACAAATCAGCCCCAGCATTTT. Its translation: CASSAMDTNQPQHF.

The sample holds a few counts of this clonotype. The chain recombines TRBV3-1 with TRBJ2-3; 7 bases line up with TRBD2. The CDR3 extends over 16 amino acids. V gave up 1 base and J gave up 6 bases; unmatched junction bases: 10. Germline loops: CDR1 LGHDT, CDR2 YNNKEL (reference sequence). In nucleotides, the CDR3 is TGTGCCAGCAGCCAAGTCGGCGGGGGTTCCGGTGATACGCAGTATTTT. Amino acids: CASSQVGGGSGDTQYF.

To note about this clonotype: The CDR3 carries no conserved terminal phenylalanine or tryptophan, so it likely arises from a read error. The chain is built from TRBV7-9 and TRBJ2-7, with a possible D match to TRBD1 (6 bases). Per germline, CDR1 SEHNR and CDR2 FQNEAQ (reference sequence). CDR3 length: 12 amino acids. V gave up 5 bases and J gave up 10 bases, with 15 bases separating them. The chain's CDR3 is CASSIQGREQYY. The CDR3 nucleotides are TGTGCCAGCAGCATACAGGGACGCGAACAGTACTAC.

This clonotype was counted only a few times. The V and J genes are TRBV4-3 and TRBJ1-2; D is undetermined. The CDR3 spans 16 residues. Germline lookup yields CDR1 LGHNA and CDR2 YSLEER. Trimming left V 0 bases short and J 4 bases short, with 15 bases between. The CDR3: CASSQELGNTRYGYTF. CDR3 DNA sequence: TGCGCCAGCAGCCAAGAGCTGGGTAACACCCGCTATGGCTACACCTTC.

This clonotype came up many times. This chain links TRBV9 with TRBJ2-1; 8 bases agree with TRBD1. There are 15 residues in the CDR3. The germline gives CDR1 SGDLS, CDR2 YYNGEE. With 3 bases clipped from V and 6 bases from J, the junction kept 8 bases outside the gene matches. The CDR3 coding sequence is TGTGCCAGCAGCGAGCAGGACAGGGTGGGCAATGAGCAGTTCTTC. This gives the protein CASSEQDRVGNEQFF.

This clonotype was detected a few times. The chain uses TRBV12-3 or TRBV12-4 and TRBJ2-1; 14 positions agree with TRBD2. V lost 6 bases to trimming and J lost 7 bases; unmatched junction nucleotides: 8. This CDR3 region has 16 residues. CDR3 bases: TGTGCCAGCAGGGGCCTGGGGACTAGCGGGAGTAATGAGCAGTTCTTC. Protein sequence: CASRGLGTSGSNEQFF.

J is TRBJ1-2 and V is TRBV20-1, with TRBD1 matching over 9 bases. Trimming took 2 bases from V and 2 from J; bases not matched to a gene: 3. In germline, CDR1 is DFQATT, CDR2 SNEGSKA (reference sequence). This CDR3 has 14 amino acids. The CDR3 spells CSARTGTGNYGYTF. For the CDR3, the DNA is TGCAGTGCTAGAACCGGGACAGGGAACTATGGCTACACCTTC.

The chain combines TRBV6-1 with TRBJ1-1; 10 bases are a match to TRBD1. The V and J ends lost 10 bases and 4 bases, in that order; junction bases with no gene match: 18. Germline V gene data show CDR1 as MNHNS and CDR2 as SASEGT. This CDR3 has 17 amino acids. The CDR3 coding sequence is TGTGCCACACGTGTAGCCGGGACAGGGGTTAGAGGCACTGAAGCTTTCTTT. It translates to CATRVAGTGVRGTEAFF.

This clonotype has only one observation. This chain uses TRBV7-2 with TRBJ1-4; D possibly corresponds to TRBD1 (6 bases). Trimming removed 1 base from V and 8 bases from J, with 11 bases in between. This CDR3 comprises 14 residues. Germline CDR1 reads SGHTA; CDR2 reads FQGNSA. The CDR3 DNA reads as TGTGCCAGCAGCTTAGTCAGGGGTAGGGAAAAACTGTTTTTT. It specifies CASSLVRGREKLFF.

This chain links TRBV29-1 with TRBJ2-7; unclear D gene. Germline loops: CDR1 SQVTM, CDR2 ANQGSEA. V lost 4 bases, J lost 1 base, and 8 bases lay in between. The CDR3 totals 12 residues. The CDR3 sequence: CSVGLRSYEQYF. Here the CDR3 DNA reads TGCAGCGTTGGTCTCAGGTCCTACGAGCAGTACTTC.

The sample holds a few counts of this clonotype. The chain carries TRBV20-1 and TRBJ2-3, with TRBD2 matching 10 bases. Trimming took 5 bases from V and 5 from J; bases not matched to a gene: 10. The CDR3 has 15 amino acids. Germline CDR1 is DFQATT and CDR2 is SNEGSKA (reference sequence). The CDR3 sequence: CSAFPLAGAGDTQYF. The CDR3 nucleotides read TGCAGTGCTTTCCCGCTAGCGGGGGCGGGAGATACGCAGTATTTT.

The chain couples TRBV5-1 to TRBJ2-1, with TRBD2 identical over 10 bases. Unmatched junction bases numbered 6, after V lost 4 bases and J lost 5 bases. This CDR3 region has 15 residues. CDR1 is SGHRS, CDR2 YFSETQ, per germline. CDR3 sequence: CASSGTSGKHNEQFF. The CDR3 DNA follows: TGCGCCAGCAGCGGTACTAGCGGGAAACACAATGAGCAGTTCTTC. The full variable domain, completed using reference TRBV5-1 and TRBJ2-1, is KAGVTQTPRYLIKTRGQQVTLSCSPISGHRSVSWYQQTPGQGLQFLFEYFSETQRNKGNFPGRFSGRQFSNSRSEMNVSTLELGDSALYLCASSGTSGKHNEQFFGPGTRLTVL.

The chain links TRBV20-1 to TRBJ2-3; TRBD2 agrees at 16 bases. V dropped 0 bases and J dropped 6; count of bases not matched to a gene: 3. The germline gives CDR1 DFQATT, CDR2 SNEGSKA (reference sequence). The CDR3 has 16 amino acids. CDR3 loop: CSAREGLAGGFDTQYF. The DNA for the CDR3 is TGCAGTGCTAGAGAGGGACTAGCGGGGGGGTTCGATACGCAGTATTTT.

This clonotype was counted only a few times. This chain connects TRBV5-1 to TRBJ1-2; D is unclear. This CDR3 spans 13 amino acids. V lost 4 bases and J 3 bases, leaving 10 bases between the germline ends. Germline V gene sequence: CDR1 SGHRS, CDR2 YFSETQ. CDR3 nucleotides: TGCGCCAGCAGCCCCTGGACGGACTATGGCTACACCTTC. Translated: CASSPWTDYGYTF.

The J gene is TRBJ2-1, the V gene TRBV9, with 8 bases that match TRBD2. Losses at the gene ends were 3 bases for V and 4 bases for J; bases not matched to a gene: 9. This CDR3 has 16 residues. CDR1 SGDLS and CDR2 YYNGEE come from the germline V gene. The DNA of the CDR3 is TGTGCCAGCAGCGACTGGCGGGAGGTCGATTACAATGAGCAGTTCTTC. It translates to CASSDWREVDYNEQFF.

CDR3 residues: CASSQFEQGRATEAFF. In DNA, the CDR3 is TGTGCCAGCAGCCAATTCGAACAGGGTAGGGCCACTGAAGCTTTCTTT. This rearrangement joins TRBV4-2 to TRBJ1-1; D might be TRBD1 (6 bases). The CDR3 loop spans 16 amino acids. V was clipped by 2 bases and J by 4 bases, with 17 bases between them. Germline assignment: CDR1 LGHNA and CDR2 YNFKEQ.

At least ten counts were recorded for this clonotype. The CDR3, as DNA: TGTGCCAGCAGCCGGCAGGGCGCGAGCCATGGCTACACCTTC. Residues: CASSRQGASHGYTF. The chain uses TRBV7-2 and TRBJ1-2, with D perhaps matching TRBD1 (5 bases). This CDR3 has 14 amino acids. Per the germline V gene, CDR1 is SGHTA and CDR2 is FQGNSA. V lost 5 bases and J lost 6, with 16 bases in between. Supplemented by reference TRBV7-2 and TRBJ1-2, the full variable domain reads GAGVSQSPSNKVTEKGKDVELRCDPISGHTALYWYRQSLGQGLEFLIYFQGNSAPDKSGLPSDRFSAERTGGSVSTLTIQRTQQEDSAVYLCASSRQGASHGYTFGSGTRLTVV.

This clonotype was counted a few times. The chain uses TRBV11-2 and TRBJ2-2, with TRBD1 matching over 12 bases. V lost 3 bases to trimming and J lost 3 bases; unmatched junction nucleotides: 8. Germline-derived CDR1 and CDR2 are SGHAT and FQNNGV. This CDR3 has 18 residues. CDR3: CASSFGTGGVADTGELFF. DNA of the CDR3: TGTGCCAGCAGCTTTGGGACAGGGGGCGTTGCGGACACCGGGGAGCTGTTTTTT.

This clonotype was recorded at least ten times. The chain has TRBV12-3 or TRBV12-4 and TRBJ2-5; no clear D gene. There are 12 residues in the CDR3. V shed 2 bases and J shed 5 bases, with 6 bases lying between them. CDR3 DNA: TGTGCCAGCAGTTTAAGCAGGGAGACCCAGTACTTC. Amino acids: CASSLSRETQYF.

This clonotype was counted between two and nine times. The V and J genes are TRBV6-1 and TRBJ2-7, with 13 bases identical to TRBD2. The CDR3 contains 16 residues. Per the germline V gene, CDR1 is MNHNS and CDR2 is SASEGT. V dropped 4 bases and J dropped 3; count of bases not matched to a gene: 6. The CDR3 loop reads CASSAGTSGMVYEQYF. The CDR3 region has the DNA TGTGCCAGCAGTGCCGGGACTAGCGGGATGGTCTACGAGCAGTACTTC.

Only a few counts were recorded for this clonotype. This chain uses TRBV7-9 with TRBJ2-4, with D possibly being TRBD1 or TRBD2 (5 bases each). Between the trimmed V and J ends, which lost 5 bases and 4 bases, there was a span of 12 bases. In germline, CDR1 is SEHNR, CDR2 FQNEAQ (reference sequence). The CDR3 spans 14 residues. CDR3 in amino acids: CASSGVGEKNIQYF. For the CDR3, the DNA is TGTGCCAGCAGCGGGGTGGGGGAGAAAAACATTCAGTACTTC.

The chain has TRBV20-1 and TRBJ1-1; 8 bases align to TRBD1. The CDR3 contains 14 residues. The trim removed 2 bases at V and 4 bases at J, leaving 6 bases unmatched. Germline-derived CDR1 and CDR2 are DFQATT and SNEGSKA (reference sequence). CDR3 in amino acids: CSARRQGMGTEAFF. CDR3 DNA sequence: TGCAGTGCTAGAAGACAGGGGATGGGCACTGAAGCTTTCTTT.